This paragraph reports one TCR beta chain. The antigen remains undetermined. CDR3 length: 16 amino acids. The germline V gene encodes CDR1 MGHRA and CDR2 YSYEKL. The V gene end was trimmed by 5 bases and the J gene end by 5 bases; junction bases not matched to a gene: 9. The second PCR ran roughly 7 to 11 cycles with a sample-barcoded 5' primer and J-beta primers. TCRdb passed the 5' RACE reads through MiXCR, listing each CDR3 protein once. The data hold some 1.5 million distinct CDR3 sequences, with 35% to 45% observed a single time. There were at least 6 micrograms of total RNA extracted from every sample. The sample belongs to a study of blood T cells in healthy people across ages. Overall study findings and caveats: Naive and antigen-experienced cells were not separated, limiting conclusive comparison. Strong correlation was found linking TCR beta diversity to naive T cell percentage. Age brought a roughly linear fall in TCR beta diversity measured per million T cells.

V is TRBV4-1 and J is TRBJ1-6; 7 bases line up with TRBD1. Sequencing was done on a sample of blood. The sequence was collected from a woman aged 18-29 years in good health. The CDR3 DNA sequence: TGCGCCAGCAGCTTCAGCCCGGGACAGAATAATTCACCCCTCCACTTT. It is translated as CASSFSPGQNNSPLHF.